The 21 T cell receptor beta chains in this list originate from one sample, sequenced in a study of cytotoxic CD8 clonotypes in ibrutinib-treated CLL listed by TCRdb under 2021. Library preparation employed the immunoSEQ multiplex PCR assay. The source is immuneACCESS, and TCRdb retained only in-frame sequences with V and J called. Part of the clones is not carried over; for the studies checked, unresolved V genes explain less than half of this, and the remainder is unexplained. The sample table shows about 140,000 clones, and 70% to 85% are seen once. The top ten hold under 35% of the sample. The time point label, as the study defines it: more than 10 months on ibrutinib. This specimen consisted of PBMCs, obtained after 12 months of ibrutinib treatment. Receptors were obtained from a human donor with chronic lymphocytic leukemia.

This chain joins TRBV4-1 and TRBJ2-5, with TRBD1 identical over 9 bases. This CDR3 region has 17 residues. Germline V gives CDR1 MGHRA, CDR2 YSYEKL. V lost 3 bases, J lost 7 bases, and 15 bases stayed unmatched. CDR3 bases: TGCGCCAGCAGCCACTTATTCGAGACAGGGGGGTTGGGGACCCAGTACTTC. Protein sequence: CASSHLFETGGLGTQYF.

This clone appeared many times. The rearrangement links TRBV5-1 to TRBJ1-4; D is uncertain. The V gene's germline CDR1 is SGHRS and CDR2 YFSETQ. V was shortened by 1 base and J by 4 bases, with 11 bases between the two germline ends. The CDR3 is made up of 15 amino acids. The CDR3 loop is CASSLWTENNEKLFF. The CDR3 DNA reads as TGCGCCAGCAGCTTGTGGACGGAAAATAATGAAAAACTGTTTTTT.

The chain combines TRBV19 with TRBJ1-2; unclear D gene. Germline V lookup: CDR1 LNHDA, CDR2 SQIVND (reference sequence). V shed 4 bases and J shed 9 bases, with 21 bases lying between them. This CDR3 contains 15 residues. CDR3 nucleotide sequence: TGTGCCAGTAGTACCCCGGGAGGGTTTGATGGAAGCTACACCTTC. It codes for CASSTPGGFDGSYTF.

V is TRBV20-1 and J is TRBJ2-3; unclear D gene. CDR3 length equals 11 residues. V shed 8 bases and J shed 4 bases, with 10 bases lying between them. Per germline, CDR1 DFQATT and CDR2 SNEGSKA (reference sequence). CDR3 bases: TGCAGTCCCTCGGCCGCAGATACGCAGTATTTT. It is translated as CSPSAADTQYF.

The gene calls are TRBV6-5 and TRBJ1-1; D is uncertain. This CDR3 is 13 amino acids long. Germline lookup yields CDR1 MNHEY and CDR2 SVGAGI. With 0 bases removed from V and 10 bases from J, the gap between germline ends came to 12 bases. CDR3 nucleotides: TGTGCCAGCAGTTACTCGAAATACCATACAGCTTTCTTT. Its protein product is CASSYSKYHTAFF.

The chain uses TRBV19 and TRBJ1-5; TRBD1 agrees at 7 bases. The ends lost 9 bases at V and 5 bases at J; junction bases unmatched: 10. Germline assignment: CDR1 LNHDA and CDR2 SQIVND (reference sequence). The CDR3 loop spans 14 amino acids. Here the CDR3 reads CASLDRERDQPQHF. In DNA, the CDR3 is TGTGCCAGCCTAGACAGGGAAAGGGATCAGCCCCAGCATTTT.

The chain combines TRBV5-4 with TRBJ2-3; no clear D. CDR1 and CDR2 (germline): SGHNT, YYREEE (reference sequence). This CDR3 region has 14 residues. The germline V and J ends were trimmed by 6 bases and 2 bases, with 13 bases remaining between them. The CDR3 is CASKTDQTTDTQYF. The DNA of the CDR3 is TGTGCCAGCAAAACCGACCAGACCACAGATACGCAGTATTTT.

The table lists this clone with a few counts. The rearrangement links TRBV27 to TRBJ1-6; D gene uncertain. Trimming stripped 5 bases from V and 13 bases from J, with 12 bases between. From germline, CDR1 is MNHEY and CDR2 SMNVEV (reference sequence). The CDR3 is 12 amino acids. This chain's CDR3 is CASSLDLGPLHF. DNA for the CDR3: TGTGCCAGCAGTCTGGACTTAGGGCCCCTCCACTTT.

V is TRBV29-1 and J is TRBJ1-1; 7 bases match TRBD1. The CDR3 sequence is 13 residues long. V gave up 7 bases and J gave up 0 bases; unmatched junction bases: 5. Germline CDR1 reads SQVTM; CDR2 reads ANQGSEA. CDR3 amino acids: CSAVGQLNTEAFF. Here the CDR3 DNA reads TGCAGCGCAGTGGGACAGTTGAACACTGAAGCTTTCTTT.

The chain links TRBV10-2 to TRBJ1-5, with TRBD1 as a possible D gene (5 bases). CDR3 size: 15 residues. CDR1 is WSHSY, CDR2 SAAADI, per germline. The V end was cut by 6 bases, the J end by 5 bases, with 17 bases between. CDR3 protein: CASRARAGRHQPQHF. DNA of the CDR3: TGCGCCAGCAGAGCACGGGCAGGGCGACATCAGCCCCAGCATTTT.

This clone was observed a handful of times. The chain carries TRBV7-9 and TRBJ1-3; D remains unclear. The length of the CDR3 is 15 residues. CDR1 SEHNR and CDR2 FQNEAQ come from the germline V gene (reference sequence). V gave up 5 bases and J gave up 0 bases, with 11 bases separating them. The CDR3 nucleotides are TGTGCCAGCAGCCCCCCCGCCGCCTCTGGAAACACCATATATTTT. Translated, it gives CASSPPAASGNTIYF.

This clone was detected a few times. The J gene is TRBJ2-4, the V gene TRBV18, with 9 bases lining up with TRBD1. V lost 4 bases and J lost 5; bases outside the gene matches: 3. The germline V gene has CDR1 KGHSH and CDR2 LQKENI. The CDR3 is 14 residues long. The CDR3 region has the DNA TGTGCCAGCTCACGGGACAGGGTGGAAAACATTCAGTACTTC. This gives the protein CASSRDRVENIQYF.

V and J are TRBV4-1 and TRBJ2-7; the D is unclear. V was shortened by 0 bases and J by 2 bases, with 20 bases between the two germline ends. Germline-derived CDR1 and CDR2 are MGHRA and YSYEKL. The CDR3 has 18 amino acids. CDR3 in amino acids: CASSQDRLHAGTTYEQYF. CDR3 in DNA: TGCGCCAGCAGCCAAGATCGATTGCATGCAGGTACAACCTACGAGCAGTACTTC.

The rearrangement links TRBV7-3 to TRBJ2-5; possible D gene TRBD1, 7 bases. Germline CDR1 SGHTA, CDR2 FQGTGA. The CDR3 loop spans 16 amino acids. Trimming cost V 2 bases and J 2 bases, with 15 bases left between them. CDR3 DNA: TGTGCCAGCAGCTTAGGTGGCAGGGGGGTGCAAGAGACCCAGTACTTC. Translated, it gives CASSLGGRGVQETQYF.

In regard to this clone: Other DNA sequences in this specimen translate into the identical CDR3. This chain uses TRBV6-4 with TRBJ2-1, with TRBD2 identical over 8 bases. With V trimmed by 3 bases and J by 7 bases, 5 bases remained unmatched. CDR1 and CDR2 (germline): MRHNA, SNTAGT. The CDR3 runs 14 residues. CDR3 coding DNA: TGTGCCAGCAGTGAAGGACTAGCCGGAAATGAGCAGTTCTTC. Its protein product is CASSEGLAGNEQFF.

The V and J genes are TRBV4-1 and TRBJ1-3; the D is unclear. V was pared by 2 bases and J by 4 bases, with 3 bases between. Germline CDR1 reads MGHRA; CDR2 reads YSYEKL. The CDR3 loop spans 12 amino acids. In nucleotides, the CDR3 is TGCGCCAGCAGCCAATACGGAAACACCATATATTTT. It codes for CASSQYGNTIYF.

This chain connects TRBV28 to TRBJ1-1; D ambiguous. V was shortened by 1 base and J by 6 bases, with 6 bases between the two germline ends. Germline V gene lookup returns CDR1 MDHEN and CDR2 SYDVKM. CDR3 length: 12 amino acids. The CDR3 DNA is TGTGCCAGCAGTTTATCGTCATCTGAAGCTTTCTTT. The encoded protein is CASSLSSSEAFF.

The chain combines TRBV10-3 with TRBJ2-5; D is ambiguous. CDR1 and CDR2 (germline): ENHRY, SYGVKD. The V end was cut by 4 bases, the J end by 5 bases, with 11 bases between. CDR3 length: 13 residues. CDR3 residues: CAISAGRPETQYF. The DNA for the CDR3 is TGTGCCATCAGTGCCGGGCGTCCCGAGACCCAGTACTTC.

The rearrangement uses TRBV9 and TRBJ1-2; perhaps TRBD1 as D (5 bases). The CDR3 sequence is 17 residues long. The V and J ends lost 3 bases and 0 bases respectively, with 18 bases between them. Per germline, CDR1 SGDLS and CDR2 YYNGEE. The chain's CDR3 is CASSAGGGMLANYGYTF. For the CDR3, the DNA is TGTGCCAGCAGCGCTGGGGGAGGGATGTTAGCTAACTATGGCTACACCTTC.

The V gene is TRBV19, the J gene TRBJ2-2; D call uncertain. Trimming took 6 bases from V and 2 from J, leaving 10 bases between them. Germline values: CDR1 LNHDA, CDR2 SQIVND (reference sequence). The CDR3 loop spans 14 amino acids. The CDR3 DNA reads as TGTGCCAGTAGCAGTCTAGGAAACACCGGGGAGCTGTTTTTT. As protein: CASSSLGNTGELFF.

The CDR3 region has the DNA TGTGCCACCAGCAGAGGGCCAGCGGGCTTATACGAGCAGTACTTC. It encodes CATSRGPAGLYEQYF. V and J are TRBV15 and TRBJ2-7, with D maybe TRBD2 (6 bases). Germline lookup yields CDR1 LNHNV and CDR2 YYDKDF (reference sequence). CDR3 length equals 15 residues. Trimming stripped 1 base from V and 4 bases from J, with 14 bases between.